The 9 T cell receptor beta chains given below trace back to one sample, sequenced in a study of regulatory T cells in long-lasting Graves disease (dated by TCRdb to the early 2020s). The time point label on this specimen signifies: newly diagnosed GD, antithyroid drugs for less than 3 months. RNA was extracted from PBMCs in TRIzol for both TCR sequencing and RNA sequencing. Library preparation employed multiplex PCR. Sequenced on an Illumina HiSeq 4000. CDR3 regions were amplified by Arm-PCR with iRepertoire HTBI primers to construct TCR beta libraries. TCRdb took the public reads, trimmed them with fastp at Q25, ran MiXCR for clone calling and kept in-frame beta chains. Records with the same CDR3 protein are collapsed into one entry carrying the most frequent genes and DNA. In all, the sample holds hundreds of thousands of distinct CDR3 sequences, and roughly 15% of those were seen once. Clones ranked in the top ten supply 18% of the sample.

The data also belong to a second study, concerning T cells in Graves' hyperthyroidism and ophthalmopathy.

The specimen was peripheral blood mononuclear cells (PBMCs), collected at new diagnosis, from a patient treated with antithyroid drugs. The source is a woman under 40 with Graves disease. Donor details come from another sample of the same person, matched by shared clones.

This clonotype has at least ten counts. This sequence joins TRBV27 and TRBJ1-6; a weak D match, TRBD1 (6 bases). With 8 bases removed from V and 6 bases from J, the gap between germline ends came to 14 bases. CDR3 length: 14 residues. CDR1 and CDR2 from the germline V gene are MNHEY and SMNVEV (reference sequence). The CDR3 reads CASLGRGLNSPLHF. CDR3 coding DNA: TGTGCCAGCCTTGGCAGGGGCCTTAATTCACCCCTCCACTTT.

There are a few counts of this clonotype. The chain couples TRBV27 to TRBJ2-5; no clear D gene. Trimming took off 5 bases at V and 5 bases at J, with 15 bases between the two ends. The CDR3 totals 14 residues. CDR1 is MNHEY and CDR2 is SMNVEV in the germline V gene (reference sequence). The DNA for the CDR3 is TGTGCCAGCAGTAATTCTTTTTACACGGAGACCCAGTACTTC. This sequence encodes CASSNSFYTETQYF.

The J gene is TRBJ2-6, the V gene TRBV19, with a weak D call TRBD2 (6 bases). V gave up 6 bases and J gave up 0 bases, with 6 bases separating them. The CDR3 covers 14 residues. The germline V gene has CDR1 LNHDA and CDR2 SQIVND (reference sequence). The CDR3 DNA reads as TGTGCCAGTAGGGACTACTCTGGGGCCAACGTCCTGACTTTC. As protein: CASRDYSGANVLTF.

The rearrangement links TRBV24-1 to TRBJ2-1; D remains unclear. Between the trimmed V and J ends, which lost 1 base and 15 bases, there was a span of 12 bases. Germline V gives CDR1 KGHDR, CDR2 SFDVKD. This CDR3 is built from 12 residues. The CDR3 protein is CATSDFRLVWFF. Written as DNA, the CDR3 is TGTGCCACCAGTGATTTTCGGTTAGTTTGGTTCTTC.

This clonotype has more than one count but fewer than ten. This chain links TRBV3-1 with TRBJ2-7; 9 positions agree with TRBD2. Germline V gene data show CDR1 as LGHDT and CDR2 as YNNKEL (reference sequence). Trimming removed 1 base from V and 2 bases from J; junction bases left unmatched: 6. CDR3 length: 16 amino acids. The CDR3 protein is CASSQGGLAGTYEQYF. The CDR3 coding sequence is TGTGCCAGCAGCCAAGGCGGGCTAGCGGGGACCTACGAGCAGTACTTC.

V is TRBV3-1 and J is TRBJ2-1; TRBD1 or TRBD2 may be the D gene (6 bases each). This CDR3 is 12 amino acids long. Germline lookup yields CDR1 LGHDT and CDR2 YNNKEL (reference sequence). The ends were cut back, 3 bases at V and 12 bases at J, with 12 bases in the middle. The CDR3 DNA is TGTGCCAGCAGCCAGGGAGGAGGGGGGCAGTTCTTC. Translation: CASSQGGGGQFF.

This clonotype has more than one count but fewer than ten. This chain joins TRBV6-5 and TRBJ1-3; no definite D call. CDR1 is MNHEY and CDR2 is SVGAGI in the germline V gene. With 4 bases removed from V and 0 bases from J, the gap between germline ends came to 10 bases. The CDR3 covers 15 residues. CDR3 sequence: CASSFKQHSGNTIYF. The DNA of the CDR3 is TGTGCCAGCAGTTTTAAACAGCACTCTGGAAACACCATATATTTT.

This clonotype occurred many times. V usage is TRBV7-9 and J usage is TRBJ2-3; TRBD2 matches at 11 bases. With 5 bases clipped from V and 6 bases from J, the junction kept 10 bases outside the gene matches. Per germline, CDR1 SEHNR and CDR2 FQNEAQ (reference sequence). This CDR3 is 16 amino acids long. The CDR3 nucleotides are TGTGCCAGCAGCCCCCATCTAGCGGGAGGTGAGGATACGCAGTATTTT. Its protein product is CASSPHLAGGEDTQYF. Full variable domain (missing parts from reference TRBV7-9 and TRBJ2-3): DTGVSQNPRHKITKRGQNVTFRCDPISEHNRLYWYRQTLGQGPEFLTYFQNEAQLEKSRLLSDRFSAERPKGSFSTLEIQRTEQGDSAMYLCASSPHLAGGEDTQYFGPGTRLTVL.

V gene TRBV20-1 combines with J gene TRBJ2-3; 8 nucleotides match TRBD2. The germline V gene encodes CDR1 DFQATT and CDR2 SNEGSKA (reference sequence). Losses at the gene ends were 5 bases for V and 6 bases for J; bases not matched to a gene: 16. This CDR3 has 16 amino acids. The chain's CDR3 is CSADINSAGVSDTQYF. The CDR3 DNA reads as TGCAGTGCTGATATTAATTCAGCGGGAGTCTCCGATACGCAGTATTTT.